The following is a TCR beta chain sequence with its context. The antigen it binds to is not known. No much larger clone is present one base from it, and per-base qualities are unavailable. TCRbeta CDR3 regions were amplified from genomic DNA by means of the immunoSEQ Assay, a bias-controlled multiplex PCR. As for the authors' bioinformatics: The number of nucleated cells in each sample was estimated by amplification of reference gene primers within the assay. To quantify the absolute abundance of each unique TCRbeta CDR3 rearrangement, sequence reads were collapsed and filtered. Productive Simpson clonality was computed per sample as the square root of Simpson's diversity index over productive rearrangements. Held by TCRdb, this immuneACCESS table contains in-frame sequences only and omits some clones. Under half of the omission traces to an unresolved V gene where checked; the cause of the rest is unknown. D and trimming were read from the DNA, whereas the V and J calls and clone size are those reported in that table. The sample table contains roughly 200,000 clones; only one count was recorded for 75% to 85% of them. The ten largest clones take up roughly 6.7% of the sample.

This record comes from a study of blood T cell repertoires in COVID-19 (dated by TCRdb to the early 2020s). Describing the broader study: Samples from collaborators originated in the United States, Italy and Spain and spanned both the acute and convalescent phases of COVID-19. The prospective study material was composed of cDNA or gDNA derived from T cells, B-cell-depleted T cells, or PBMCs. The dataset comprised deeply sampled blood TCRbeta repertoires from subjects exposed to, actively infected with, or recovered from COVID-19. The repertoires were released in a freely available public database meant as a resource for research on the immune response to SARS-CoV-2. The samples were drawn from the first 160 participants of the ongoing ImmuneRACE study and from 1,254 subjects provided by 6 global collaborators. The sample metadata nearly always contained a de-identified subject ID, COVID-19 status, age in years and sex. Where available, HLA class I and class II types were taken from metadata supplied by the sample provider and were not determined by assay-based typing.

What the authors observed across the whole study: The quantity of clinical and demographic metadata differed by source and by participant and was supplied without curation.

The germline V gene sets CDR1 to SNHLY and CDR2 to FYNNEI. From its cysteine to its phenylalanine, the CDR3 spans 11 amino acids. Only the CDR3 part of the read is kept: 33 bases, read in frame from the first base. The V end loses 2 bases and the J end loses 7 bases, and a stretch of 5 bases separates them. Each collaborating institution followed its own protocols to collect whole blood in K2EDTA tubes. Collaborator samples were shipped for TCRbeta analysis as frozen whole blood, isolated PBMCs, or DNA extracted from either sample type. Sequencing used peripheral blood. Here the chain combines TRBV2 and TRBJ1-1; no D gene is confidently identified. This sequence was found in a man aged 55 to 70 with acute or convalescent COVID-19. The nucleotides read TGTGCCAGCAGTGAATACAGTGAAGCTTTCTTT. This yields the protein CASSEYSEAFF. Joined to the reference TRBV2 and TRBJ1-1 proteins, this CDR3 gives the full variable domain: EPEVTQTPSHQVTQMGQEVILRCVPISNHLYFYWYRQILGQKVEFLVSFYNNEISEKSEIFDDQFSVERPDGSNFTLKIRSTKLEDSAMYFCASSEYSEAFFGQGTRLTVV.